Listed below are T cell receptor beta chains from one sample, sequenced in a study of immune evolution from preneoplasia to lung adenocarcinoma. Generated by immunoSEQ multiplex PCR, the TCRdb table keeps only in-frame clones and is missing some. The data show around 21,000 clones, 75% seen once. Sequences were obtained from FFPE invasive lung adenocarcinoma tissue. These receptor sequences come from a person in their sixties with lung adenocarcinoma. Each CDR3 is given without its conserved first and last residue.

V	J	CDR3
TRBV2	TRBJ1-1	ASTLLSMNTEAF
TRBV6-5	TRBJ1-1	ASRTGLEAF
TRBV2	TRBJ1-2	ASSVDGNYGYT
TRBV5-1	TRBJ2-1	ASSLKAGVGNEQF
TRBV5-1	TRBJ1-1	ASRSGNTEAF
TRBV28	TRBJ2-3	ASSLRDTQY
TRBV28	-	ASKSTTSYEQY
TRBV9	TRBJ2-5	ASSIRGDRTQETQY
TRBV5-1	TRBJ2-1	ASSGTGGGYNEQF
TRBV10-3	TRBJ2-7	AISGGGTVYEQY
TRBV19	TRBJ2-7	ASSSGHYEQY
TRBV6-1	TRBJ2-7	ASRGLDRGYEQY
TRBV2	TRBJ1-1	ASNRDSNTEAF
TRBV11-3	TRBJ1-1	ASSHDRSYMNTEAF
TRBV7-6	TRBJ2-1	ASSLASAGYNEQF
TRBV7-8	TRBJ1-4	ASSWGRSEKLF
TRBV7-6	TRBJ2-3	ASSSTDADTQY
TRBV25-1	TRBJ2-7	ASSEGPSLYEQY
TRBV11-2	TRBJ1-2	ASSLTGHYGYT
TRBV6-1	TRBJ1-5	ASSEGDFSNQPQH